The rows below give T cell receptor beta chains drawn from one sample of a study of graft-versus-host responses after intestinal transplantation. Only in-frame clones appear in the TCRdb table, and some are missing; sequencing was by immunoSEQ multiplex PCR. In the table there are under 75,000 clones, roughly 89% of which are singletons. These TCRs' antigens remain unknown. The source material was unstimulated CD8+ T cells sorted from spleen or lymph node cells, sampled before transplant. Receptor source: a human donor who was the organ donor for an intestinal transplant. Each CDR3 is given with its conserved first and last residue. The order of the fields is V gene, J gene, clone size, CDR3 protein. The size entry is marked missing in some rows and otherwise reads once, few, many or a size class.

V: TRBV18; J: TRBJ1-6; size: .; CDR3: CASSPTSAAGLENSPLHF
V: TRBV6-1; J: TRBJ2-1; size: .; CDR3: CASSEAPHSYNEQFF
V: TRBV27; J: TRBJ2-1; size: .; CDR3: CASSPQGNEQFF
V: TRBV27; J: TRBJ1-2; size: .; CDR3: CASSPLDRDGYTF
V: TRBV19; J: TRBJ1-1; size: .; CDR3: CASSIGQGYTEAFF
V: TRBV6-1; J: TRBJ1-6; size: .; CDR3: CASSEAGGRSPLHF
V: TRBV19; J: TRBJ1-6; size: .; CDR3: CASTGPGLDSPLHF
V: TRBV27; J: TRBJ2-1; size: .; CDR3: CASRGGNGPYNEQFF
V: TRBV4-1; J: TRBJ1-6; size: .; CDR3: CASKPGTGYNSPLHF
V: TRBV28; J: TRBJ2-4; size: .; CDR3: CASSWLAGGPDKNIQYF
V: TRBV29-1; J: TRBJ1-2; size: .; CDR3: CSVDLPIYGYTF
V: TRBV27; J: TRBJ1-2; size: .; CDR3: CASAGVPYGYTF
V: TRBV2; J: TRBJ1-5; size: .; CDR3: CASSEGGGAMAAEPQHF
V: TRBV7-9; J: TRBJ1-4; size: medium-sized; CDR3: CASSLGGPEKLFF
V: TRBV9; J: TRBJ1-2; size: .; CDR3: CASSSETGYDGYTF
V: TRBV4-1; J: TRBJ1-4; size: few; CDR3: CASSQTSGDGEKLFF
V: TRBV6-5; J: TRBJ2-5; size: .; CDR3: CASSYSEGETQYF
V: TRBV28; J: TRBJ2-4; size: .; CDR3: CASSFLGAVRDIQYF
V: TRBV10-3; J: TRBJ1-5; size: .; CDR3: CATGQSYSNQPQHF
V: TRBV15; J: TRBJ2-1; size: once; CDR3: CATRNGGGVSYNEQFF
V: TRBV6-1; J: TRBJ2-1; size: .; CDR3: CASSVGRGLNNEQFF
V: TRBV7-9; J: TRBJ1-1; size: .; CDR3: CASSFREGLKTEAFF
V: TRBV14; J: TRBJ1-4; size: few; CDR3: CASSHFGELFF
V: TRBV28; J: TRBJ1-5; size: .; CDR3: CASSLSWTGLRQPQHF
V: TRBV6-1; J: TRBJ2-5; size: .; CDR3: CASRPGLAGLETQYF
V: TRBV30; J: TRBJ1-3; size: .; CDR3: CAWSVGRGSGNTIYF
V: TRBV28; J: TRBJ2-5; size: .; CDR3: CASSPGQYYQETQYF
V: TRBV19; J: TRBJ1-1; size: few; CDR3: CASSSTENTEAFF
V: TRBV15; J: TRBJ2-2; size: once; CDR3: CATSRAVEGGELFF
V: TRBV6-6; J: TRBJ1-2; size: .; CDR3: CASSSEGGAPNYGYTF
V: TRBV23-1; J: TRBJ1-1; size: .; CDR3: CASSPTSLNTEAFF
V: TRBV13; J: TRBJ2-3; size: .; CDR3: CASSTEAGGEGTDTQYF
V: TRBV12-5; J: TRBJ2-5; size: once; CDR3: CASGLVVGEKETQYF
V: TRBV29-1; J: TRBJ1-2; size: .; CDR3: CSVPGGYTF
V: TRBV18; J: TRBJ1-2; size: .; CDR3: CASSLVAARYGYTF
V: TRBV7-9; J: TRBJ2-3; size: .; CDR3: CASSLNSPSGGTDTQYF
V: TRBV7-9; J: TRBJ2-1; size: .; CDR3: CASSPRAGGPNEQFF
V: TRBV5-8; J: TRBJ1-2; size: few; CDR3: CASSTDRVSYGYTF
V: TRBV6-5; J: TRBJ2-5; size: .; CDR3: CASTPLGRIETQYF
V: TRBV9; J: TRBJ2-1; size: .; CDR3: CASSPPGQGYNEQFF
V: TRBV9; J: TRBJ2-4; size: .; CDR3: CASSDLGDPRYF
V: TRBV19; J: TRBJ1-2; size: .; CDR3: CASSINAGNYGYTF
V: TRBV6-5; J: TRBJ2-1; size: .; CDR3: CASSYSERGASNEQFF
V: TRBV27; J: TRBJ1-5; size: .; CDR3: CASSLVGRNQPQHF
V: TRBV9; J: TRBJ1-6; size: .; CDR3: CASSVDAAYNSPLHF
V: TRBV2; J: TRBJ1-1; size: .; CDR3: CASRESTDSMNTEAFF
V: TRBV6-4; J: TRBJ2-1; size: .; CDR3: CASSGGASSEQFF
V: TRBV4-3; J: TRBJ2-3; size: .; CDR3: CASSQDSRGHPDTQYF